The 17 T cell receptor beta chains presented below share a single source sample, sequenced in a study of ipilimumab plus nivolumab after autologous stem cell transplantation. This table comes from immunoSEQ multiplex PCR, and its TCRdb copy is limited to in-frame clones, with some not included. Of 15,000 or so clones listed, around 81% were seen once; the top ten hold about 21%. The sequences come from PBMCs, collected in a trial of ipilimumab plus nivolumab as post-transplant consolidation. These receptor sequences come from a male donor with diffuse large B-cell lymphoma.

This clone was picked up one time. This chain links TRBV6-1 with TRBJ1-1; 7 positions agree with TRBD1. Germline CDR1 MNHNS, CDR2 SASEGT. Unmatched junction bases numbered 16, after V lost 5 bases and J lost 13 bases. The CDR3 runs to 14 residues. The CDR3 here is CASSTLRTGPIGFF. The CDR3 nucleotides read TGTGCCAGCAGTACCCTTCGGACAGGCCCTATTGGTTTCTTT.

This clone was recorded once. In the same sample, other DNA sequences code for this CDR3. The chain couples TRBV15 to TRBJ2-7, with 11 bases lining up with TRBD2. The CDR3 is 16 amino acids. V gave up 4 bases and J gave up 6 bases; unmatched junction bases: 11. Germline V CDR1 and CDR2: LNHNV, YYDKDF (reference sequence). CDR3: CATSKLAGVRPSEQYF. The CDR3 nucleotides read TGTGCCACCAGCAAACTAGCGGGGGTCCGACCCAGCGAGCAGTACTTC.

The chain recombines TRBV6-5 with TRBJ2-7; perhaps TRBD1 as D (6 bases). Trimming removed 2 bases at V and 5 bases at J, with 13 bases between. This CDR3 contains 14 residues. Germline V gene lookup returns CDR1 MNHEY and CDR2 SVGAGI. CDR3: CASSYKGGRNEQYF. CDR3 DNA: TGTGCCAGCAGTTACAAAGGGGGACGTAACGAGCAGTACTTC.

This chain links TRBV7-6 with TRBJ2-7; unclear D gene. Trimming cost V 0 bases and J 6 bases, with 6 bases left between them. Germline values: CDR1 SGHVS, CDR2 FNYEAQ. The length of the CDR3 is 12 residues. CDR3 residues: CASSLAGFEQYF. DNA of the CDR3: TGTGCCAGCAGCTTAGCGGGGTTCGAGCAGTACTTC.

The CDR3 DNA follows: TGTGCCAGTAGACCGGGCCAGGGGGCCGGGGAATTTTATCAGCCCCAGCATTTT. It translates to CASRPGQGAGEFYQPQHF. The chain combines TRBV19 with TRBJ1-5; 8 bases fit TRBD1. Trimming at V came to 6 bases and at J to 5 bases, leaving 18 bases not matched to a gene. This CDR3 region has 18 residues. Germline-derived CDR1 and CDR2 are LNHDA and SQIVND (reference sequence).

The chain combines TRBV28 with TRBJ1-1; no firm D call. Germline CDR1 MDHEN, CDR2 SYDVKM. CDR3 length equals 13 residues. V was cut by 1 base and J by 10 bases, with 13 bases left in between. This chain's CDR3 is CASSLSPDRRAFF. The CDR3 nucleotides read TGTGCCAGCAGTTTATCCCCGGATAGGAGAGCTTTCTTT.

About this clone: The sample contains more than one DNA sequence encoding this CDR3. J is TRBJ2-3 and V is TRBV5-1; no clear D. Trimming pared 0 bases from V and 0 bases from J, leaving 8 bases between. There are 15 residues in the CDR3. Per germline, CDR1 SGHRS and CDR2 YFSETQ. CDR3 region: CASSLVGASTDTQYF. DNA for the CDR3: TGCGCCAGCAGCTTGGTTGGAGCTAGCACAGATACGCAGTATTTT.

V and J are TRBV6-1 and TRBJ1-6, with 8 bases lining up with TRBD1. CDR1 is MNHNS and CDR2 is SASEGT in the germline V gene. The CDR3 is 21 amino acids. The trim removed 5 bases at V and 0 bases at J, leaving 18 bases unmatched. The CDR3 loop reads CASSQDSQGATRSSYNSPLHF. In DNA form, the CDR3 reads TGTGCCAGCAGTCAAGACTCTCAGGGGGCCACCCGGAGCTCCTATAATTCACCCCTCCACTTT.

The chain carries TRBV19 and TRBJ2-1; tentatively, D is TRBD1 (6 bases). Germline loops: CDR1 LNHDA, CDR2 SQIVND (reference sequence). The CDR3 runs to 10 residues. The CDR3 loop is CATGYNEQFF. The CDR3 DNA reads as TGTGCGACAGGATACAATGAGCAGTTCTTC.

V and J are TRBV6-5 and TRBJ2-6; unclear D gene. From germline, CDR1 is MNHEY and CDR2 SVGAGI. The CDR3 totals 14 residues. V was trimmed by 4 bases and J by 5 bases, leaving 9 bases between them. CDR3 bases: TGTGCCAGCAGTTTCGACTCCTGGGCCAACGTCCTGACTTTC. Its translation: CASSFDSWANVLTF.

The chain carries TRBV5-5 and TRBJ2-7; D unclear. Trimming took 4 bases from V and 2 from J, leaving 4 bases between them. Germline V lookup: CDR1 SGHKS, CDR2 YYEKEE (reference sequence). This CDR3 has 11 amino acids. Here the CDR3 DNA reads TGTGCCAGCAGCGCCGCCTACGAGCAGTACTTC. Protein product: CASSAAYEQYF.

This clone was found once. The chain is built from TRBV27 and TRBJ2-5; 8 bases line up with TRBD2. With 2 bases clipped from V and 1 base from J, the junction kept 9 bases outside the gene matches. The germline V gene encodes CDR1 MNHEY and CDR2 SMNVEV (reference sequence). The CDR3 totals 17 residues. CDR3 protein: CASSLLAGTSGQETQYF. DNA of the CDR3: TGTGCCAGCAGTTTACTCGCTGGTACTAGCGGCCAAGAGACCCAGTACTTC.

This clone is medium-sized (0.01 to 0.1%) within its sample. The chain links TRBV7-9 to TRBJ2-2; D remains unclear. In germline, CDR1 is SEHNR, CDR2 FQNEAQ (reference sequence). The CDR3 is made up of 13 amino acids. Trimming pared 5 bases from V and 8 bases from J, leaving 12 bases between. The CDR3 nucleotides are TGTGCCAGCAGCCCCCCCGTCGTAGGGGAGCTGTTTTTT. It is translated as CASSPPVVGELFF.

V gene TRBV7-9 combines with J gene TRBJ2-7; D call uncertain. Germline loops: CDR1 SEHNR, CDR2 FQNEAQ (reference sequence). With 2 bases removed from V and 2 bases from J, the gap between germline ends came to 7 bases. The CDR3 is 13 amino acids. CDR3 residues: CASSLQSTYEQYF. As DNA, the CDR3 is TGTGCCAGCAGCTTACAAAGTACCTACGAGCAGTACTTC.

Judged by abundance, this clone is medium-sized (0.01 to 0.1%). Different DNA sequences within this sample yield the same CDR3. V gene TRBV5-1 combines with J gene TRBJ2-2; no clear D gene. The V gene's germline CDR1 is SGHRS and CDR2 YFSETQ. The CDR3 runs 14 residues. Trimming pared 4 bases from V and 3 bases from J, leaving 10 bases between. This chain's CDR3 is CASSLTSDTGELFF. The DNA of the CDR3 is TGCGCCAGCAGCCTGACGAGTGACACCGGGGAGCTGTTTTTT.

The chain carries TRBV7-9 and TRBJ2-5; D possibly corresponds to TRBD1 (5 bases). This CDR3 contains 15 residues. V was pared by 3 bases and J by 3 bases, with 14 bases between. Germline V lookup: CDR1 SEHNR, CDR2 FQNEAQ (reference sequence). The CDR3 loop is CASSFTDISKETQYF. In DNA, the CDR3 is TGTGCCAGCAGCTTCACGGACATCTCCAAAGAGACCCAGTACTTC.

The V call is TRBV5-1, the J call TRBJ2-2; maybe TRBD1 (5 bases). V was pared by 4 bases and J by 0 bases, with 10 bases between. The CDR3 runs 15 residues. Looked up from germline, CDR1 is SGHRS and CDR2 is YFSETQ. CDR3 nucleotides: TGCGCCAGCAGCCCGACAGATACGAACACCGGGGAGCTGTTTTTT. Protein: CASSPTDTNTGELFF.